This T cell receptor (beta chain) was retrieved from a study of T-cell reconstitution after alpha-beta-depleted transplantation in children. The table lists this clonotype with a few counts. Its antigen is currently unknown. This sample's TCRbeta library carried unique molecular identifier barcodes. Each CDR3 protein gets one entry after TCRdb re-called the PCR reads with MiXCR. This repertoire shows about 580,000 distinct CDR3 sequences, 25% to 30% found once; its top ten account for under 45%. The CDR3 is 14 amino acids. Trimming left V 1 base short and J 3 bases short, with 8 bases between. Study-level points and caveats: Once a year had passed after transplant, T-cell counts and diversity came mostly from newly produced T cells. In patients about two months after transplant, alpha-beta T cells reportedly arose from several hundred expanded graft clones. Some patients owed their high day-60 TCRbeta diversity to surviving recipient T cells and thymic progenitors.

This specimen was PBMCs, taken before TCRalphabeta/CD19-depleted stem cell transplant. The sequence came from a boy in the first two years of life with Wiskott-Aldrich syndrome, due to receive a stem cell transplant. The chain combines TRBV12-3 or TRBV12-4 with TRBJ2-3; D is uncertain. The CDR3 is CASSLVADTDTQYF. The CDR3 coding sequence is TGTGCCAGCAGTTTAGTAGCAGATACAGATACGCAGTATTTT.